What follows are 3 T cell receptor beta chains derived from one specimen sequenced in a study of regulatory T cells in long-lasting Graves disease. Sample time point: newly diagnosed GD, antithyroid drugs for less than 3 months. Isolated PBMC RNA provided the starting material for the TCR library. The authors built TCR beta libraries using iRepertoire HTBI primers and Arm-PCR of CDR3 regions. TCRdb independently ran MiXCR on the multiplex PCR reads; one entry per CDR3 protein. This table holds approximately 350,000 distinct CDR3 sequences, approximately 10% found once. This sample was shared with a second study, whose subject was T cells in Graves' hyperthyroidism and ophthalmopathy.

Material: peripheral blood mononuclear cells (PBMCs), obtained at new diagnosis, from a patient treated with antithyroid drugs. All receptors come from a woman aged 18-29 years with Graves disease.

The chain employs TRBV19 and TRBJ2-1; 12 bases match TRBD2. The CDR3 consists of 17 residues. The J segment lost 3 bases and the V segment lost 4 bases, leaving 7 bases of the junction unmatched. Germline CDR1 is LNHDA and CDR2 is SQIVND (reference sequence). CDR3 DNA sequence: TGTGCCAGTAGTACCGAAGGACTAGCGGGACTCTACAATGAGCAGTTCTTC. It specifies CASSTEGLAGLYNEQFF.

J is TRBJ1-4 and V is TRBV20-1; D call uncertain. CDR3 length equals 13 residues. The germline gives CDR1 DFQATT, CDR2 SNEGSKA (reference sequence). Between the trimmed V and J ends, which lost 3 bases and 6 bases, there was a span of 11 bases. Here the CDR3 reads CSARRYHDEKLFF. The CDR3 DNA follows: TGCAGTGCTAGGAGATATCATGATGAAAAACTGTTTTTT.

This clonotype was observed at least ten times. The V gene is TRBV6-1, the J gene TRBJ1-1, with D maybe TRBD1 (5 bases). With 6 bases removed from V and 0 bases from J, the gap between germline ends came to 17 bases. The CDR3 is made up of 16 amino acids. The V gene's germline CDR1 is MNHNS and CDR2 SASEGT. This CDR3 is CASRPPQETVNTEAFF. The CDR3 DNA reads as TGTGCCAGCAGGCCCCCACAGGAGACAGTGAACACTGAAGCTTTCTTT.